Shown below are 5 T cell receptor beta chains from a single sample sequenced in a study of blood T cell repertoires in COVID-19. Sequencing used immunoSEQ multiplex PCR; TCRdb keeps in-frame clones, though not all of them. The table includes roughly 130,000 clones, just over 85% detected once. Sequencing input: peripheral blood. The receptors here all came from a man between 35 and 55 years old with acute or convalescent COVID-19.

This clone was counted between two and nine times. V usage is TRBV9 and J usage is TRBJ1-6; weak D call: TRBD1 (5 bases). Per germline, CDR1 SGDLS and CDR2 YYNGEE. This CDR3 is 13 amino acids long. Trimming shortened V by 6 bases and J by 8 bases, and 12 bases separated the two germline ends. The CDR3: CASIPEGDSPLHF. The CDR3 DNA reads TGTGCCAGCATCCCGGAAGGGGATTCACCCCTCCACTTT.

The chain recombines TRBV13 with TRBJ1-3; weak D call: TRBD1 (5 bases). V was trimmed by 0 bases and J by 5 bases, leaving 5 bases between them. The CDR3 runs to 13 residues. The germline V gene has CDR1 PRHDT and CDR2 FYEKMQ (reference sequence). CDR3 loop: CASSLGDRNTIYF. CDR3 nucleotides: TGTGCCAGCAGCTTAGGGGACAGAAACACCATATATTTT.

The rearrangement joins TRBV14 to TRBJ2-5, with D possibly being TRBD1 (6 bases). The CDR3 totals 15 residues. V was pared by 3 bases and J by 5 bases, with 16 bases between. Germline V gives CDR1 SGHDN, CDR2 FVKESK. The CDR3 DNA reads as TGTGCCAGCAGCCATTTCAGGGGCTCGCGGGAGACCCAGTACTTC. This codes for CASSHFRGSRETQYF.

CDR3 in DNA: TGTGCCAGCCAACGAGACAGGACAGCTAACTATGGCTACACCTTC. Translated, it gives CASQRDRTANYGYTF. The chain has TRBV10-3 and TRBJ1-2; D is perhaps TRBD1 (6 bases). This CDR3 comprises 15 residues. Germline V gene sequence: CDR1 ENHRY, CDR2 SYGVKD. Trimming cost V 10 bases and J 0 bases, with 18 bases left between them.

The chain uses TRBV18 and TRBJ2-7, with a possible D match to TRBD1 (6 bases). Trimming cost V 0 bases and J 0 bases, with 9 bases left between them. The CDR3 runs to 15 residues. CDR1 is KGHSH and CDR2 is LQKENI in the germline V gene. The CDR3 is CASSPPTGSSYEQYF. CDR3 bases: TGTGCCAGCTCACCACCGACAGGCAGCTCCTACGAGCAGTACTTC. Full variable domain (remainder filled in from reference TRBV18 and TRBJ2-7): NAGVMQNPRHLVRRRGQEARLRCSPMKGHSHVYWYRQLPEEGLKFMVYLQKENIIDESGMPKERFSAEFPKEGPSILRIQQVVRGDSAAYFCASSPPTGSSYEQYFGPGTRLTVT.